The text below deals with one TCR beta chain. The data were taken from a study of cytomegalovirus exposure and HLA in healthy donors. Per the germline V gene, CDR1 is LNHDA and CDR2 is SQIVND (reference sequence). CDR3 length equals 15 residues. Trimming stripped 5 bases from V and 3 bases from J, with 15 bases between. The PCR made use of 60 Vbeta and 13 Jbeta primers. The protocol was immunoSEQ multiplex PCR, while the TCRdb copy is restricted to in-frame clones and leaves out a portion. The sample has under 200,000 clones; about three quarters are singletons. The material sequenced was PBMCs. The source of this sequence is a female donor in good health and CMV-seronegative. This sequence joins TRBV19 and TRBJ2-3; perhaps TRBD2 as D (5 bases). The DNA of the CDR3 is TGTGCCAGTAGTCCTCCCGGGATTAGGACAGATACGCAGTATTTT. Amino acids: CASSPPGIRTDTQYF.